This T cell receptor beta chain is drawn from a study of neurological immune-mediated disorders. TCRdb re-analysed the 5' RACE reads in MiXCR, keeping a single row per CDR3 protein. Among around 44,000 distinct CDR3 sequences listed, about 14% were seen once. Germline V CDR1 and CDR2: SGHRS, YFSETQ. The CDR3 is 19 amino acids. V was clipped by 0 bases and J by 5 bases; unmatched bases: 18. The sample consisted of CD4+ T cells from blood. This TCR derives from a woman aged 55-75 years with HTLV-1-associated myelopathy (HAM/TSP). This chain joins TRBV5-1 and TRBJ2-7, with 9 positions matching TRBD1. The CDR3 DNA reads TGCGCCAGCAGCTTGGCCCCCTGGACTGCCGGGACAGGGAGCCACGAGCAGTACTTC. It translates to CASSLAPWTAGTGSHEQYF.